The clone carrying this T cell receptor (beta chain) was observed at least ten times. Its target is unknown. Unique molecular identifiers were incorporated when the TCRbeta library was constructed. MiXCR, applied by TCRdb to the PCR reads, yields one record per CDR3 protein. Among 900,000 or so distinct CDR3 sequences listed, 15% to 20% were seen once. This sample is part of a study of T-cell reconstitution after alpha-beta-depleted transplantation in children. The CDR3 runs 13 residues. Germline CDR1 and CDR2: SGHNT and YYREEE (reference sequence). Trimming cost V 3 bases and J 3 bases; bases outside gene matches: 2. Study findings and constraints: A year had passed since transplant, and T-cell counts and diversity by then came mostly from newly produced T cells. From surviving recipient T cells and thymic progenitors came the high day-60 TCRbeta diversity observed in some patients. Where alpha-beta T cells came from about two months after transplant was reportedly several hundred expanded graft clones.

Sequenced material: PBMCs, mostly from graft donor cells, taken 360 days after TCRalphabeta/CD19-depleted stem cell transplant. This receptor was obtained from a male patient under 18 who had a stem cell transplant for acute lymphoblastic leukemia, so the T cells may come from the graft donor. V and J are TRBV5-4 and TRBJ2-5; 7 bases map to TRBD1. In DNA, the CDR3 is TGTGCCAGCAGCTCCGGACAGGAAGAGACCCAGTACTTC. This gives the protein CASSSGQEETQYF.